Each of the 20 T cell receptor beta chains below was sequenced from the same sample in a study of T-cell reconstitution after alpha-beta-depleted transplantation in children. Unique molecular identifiers tagged the TCRbeta library. TCRdb processed the PCR reads anew with MiXCR; each CDR3 protein has one entry. The sample includes roughly 350,000 distinct CDR3 sequences, around 15% of them seen just once. The source was PBMCs, mostly from graft donor cells, collected 360 days after TCRalphabeta/CD19-depleted stem cell transplant. These receptors were obtained from a male patient between 2 and 15 years old who had a stem cell transplant for acute lymphoblastic leukemia, so the T cells may come from the graft donor.

At least ten counts were recorded for this clonotype. The gene calls are TRBV15 and TRBJ2-5, with TRBD1 matching over 7 bases. The CDR3 loop spans 15 amino acids. Looked up from germline, CDR1 is LNHNV and CDR2 is YYDKDF (reference sequence). V gave up 0 bases and J gave up 4 bases; unmatched junction bases: 5. CDR3 bases: TGTGCCACCAGCAGAGAGGGCAACAGGGGAGAGACCCAGTACTTC. Protein: CATSREGNRGETQYF.

This clonotype came up many times. The chain carries TRBV12-3 or TRBV12-4 and TRBJ2-7; D gene unclear. V was clipped by 3 bases and J by 3 bases, with 9 bases between them. The CDR3 runs 13 residues. CDR3 DNA sequence: TGTGCCAGCAGTTTCCCCTGGAGCTACGAGCAGTACTTC. Translated: CASSFPWSYEQYF.

The gene calls are TRBV7-3 and TRBJ2-3, with D unclear. Germline CDR1 and CDR2: SGHTA and FQGTGA. With 2 bases removed from V and 4 bases from J, the gap between germline ends came to 10 bases. The CDR3 extends over 14 amino acids. For the CDR3, the DNA is TGTGCCAGCAGCTTAGGATTGTCTGCAGATACGCAGTATTTT. Its protein is CASSLGLSADTQYF.

This clonotype was detected only a few times. The rearrangement uses TRBV10-3 and TRBJ2-1; 10 nucleotides line up with TRBD2. This CDR3 has 18 residues. With 0 bases clipped from V and 4 bases from J, the junction kept 9 bases outside the gene matches. Germline loops: CDR1 ENHRY, CDR2 SYGVKD. CDR3 coding DNA: TGTGCCATCAGTGAGTCGGGATACACTAGCGGGATATACAATGAGCAGTTCTTC. This gives the protein CAISESGYTSGIYNEQFF.

This chain uses TRBV4-3 with TRBJ2-7, with a weak D call TRBD2 (6 bases). Trimming removed 0 bases from V and 6 bases from J, with 12 bases in between. The CDR3 is made up of 14 amino acids. Germline V lookup: CDR1 LGHNA, CDR2 YSLEER. The CDR3 here is CASSQDRVEGEQYF. Here the CDR3 DNA reads TGCGCCAGCAGCCAAGACAGGGTGGAGGGCGAGCAGTACTTC.

This clonotype showed up just a few times. The chain joins TRBV5-1 to TRBJ2-1; 7 bases are a match to TRBD2. The trim removed 0 bases at V and 7 bases at J, leaving 13 bases unmatched. Germline V gene data show CDR1 as SGHRS and CDR2 as YFSETQ. The CDR3 spans 17 residues. CDR3 residues: CASSLAVATGAGNEQFF. CDR3 DNA: TGCGCCAGCAGCTTGGCCGTGGCGACGGGAGCGGGGAATGAGCAGTTCTTC.

The V gene is TRBV21-1, the J gene TRBJ2-1; TRBD2 is taken as the D call from the table, unchecked against the DNA. TRBV21-1 has pseudogene status. This CDR3 comprises 13 residues. CDR3 sequence: CASSKDGRPLQFF. DNA of the CDR3: TGTGCCAGCAGCAAAGACGGAAGGCCCCTACAGTTCTTC.

The chain carries TRBV20-1 and TRBJ2-1; TRBD2 agrees at 11 bases. In germline, CDR1 is DFQATT, CDR2 SNEGSKA (reference sequence). V shed 6 bases, J shed 4 bases, and the junction held 8 bases outside the gene matches. This CDR3 contains 15 residues. This chain's CDR3 is CSAPGTSGFYNEQFF. CDR3 DNA: TGCAGTGCGCCGGGGACTAGCGGATTTTACAATGAGCAGTTCTTC.

The chain couples TRBV28 to TRBJ2-3, with TRBD2 matching 8 bases. Trimming took 3 bases from V and 5 from J; bases not matched to a gene: 10. The V gene's germline CDR1 is MDHEN and CDR2 SYDVKM. The CDR3 sequence is 16 residues long. This CDR3 reads CASSFASGSYRDTQYF. In DNA form, the CDR3 reads TGTGCCAGCAGTTTTGCCAGCGGGAGTTATAGAGATACGCAGTATTTT.

The chain carries TRBV28 and TRBJ1-2; 8 bases line up with TRBD1. CDR3 length equals 15 residues. Germline-derived CDR1 and CDR2 are MDHEN and SYDVKM. V was pared by 8 bases and J by 4 bases, with 12 bases of the junction left unmatched. The chain's CDR3 is CASRDRKTFGYGYTF. The CDR3 DNA reads as TGTGCCAGCCGGGACAGGAAAACCTTCGGCTATGGCTACACCTTC.

This clonotype was detected a few times. The chain uses TRBV28 and TRBJ2-7; TRBD2 aligns across 7 bases. The germline CDR1 and CDR2 sequences are MDHEN and SYDVKM. The CDR3 runs 14 residues. V shed 6 bases, J shed 0 bases, and the junction held 5 bases outside the gene matches. The CDR3 loop is CASRFPSGSYEQYF. The CDR3, as DNA: TGTGCCAGCAGATTTCCTAGCGGCTCCTACGAGCAGTACTTC.

The CDR3 here is CASSLTGTGGYEQYF. The CDR3 nucleotides read TGTGCCAGCAGCTTAACCGGGACAGGGGGCTACGAGCAGTACTTC. This rearrangement joins TRBV5-6 to TRBJ2-7; 11 bases line up with TRBD1. The CDR3 contains 15 residues. CDR1 and CDR2 (germline): SGHDT, YYEEEE. Trimming took 2 bases from V and 3 from J; bases not matched to a gene: 4.

The CDR3 loop reads CASRLGFVNTEAFF. CDR3 DNA sequence: TGTGCCAGCAGACTTGGGTTCGTGAACACTGAAGCTTTCTTT. The chain combines TRBV2 with TRBJ1-1; D is undetermined. The CDR3 length is 14 residues. The V end was cut by 6 bases, the J end by 0 bases, with 11 bases between. Germline V gene data show CDR1 as SNHLY and CDR2 as FYNNEI.

The gene calls are TRBV12-5 and TRBJ2-2; D might be TRBD1 or TRBD2, each matching 5 bases. The CDR3 contains 15 residues. Germline values: CDR1 LGHNT, CDR2 FRNRAP. V was pared by 3 bases and J by 2 bases, with 10 bases between. In nucleotides, the CDR3 is TGTGCTAGTGGTTTATCCCGGGGCAACACCGGGGAGCTGTTTTTT. This codes for CASGLSRGNTGELFF.

This clonotype was counted only a few times. This sequence joins TRBV12-3 or TRBV12-4 and TRBJ2-5, with a possible D match to TRBD1 (5 bases). With 4 bases removed from V and 1 base from J, the gap between germline ends came to 10 bases. CDR3 length: 14 amino acids. The CDR3 DNA is TGTGCCAGCAGTTCCCGACAGACCCAAGAGACCCAGTACTTC. Its translation: CASSSRQTQETQYF.

This clonotype was counted ten times or more. The CDR3 DNA reads as TGTGCCAGCAGTCTCATCCTCGGACAGGGGGCGCATGGCTACACCTTC. Its translation is CASSLILGQGAHGYTF. The J gene is TRBJ1-2, the V gene TRBV12-3 or TRBV12-4, with 11 bases identical to TRBD1. The CDR3 has 16 amino acids. The V gene end was trimmed by 5 bases and the J gene end by 6 bases; junction bases not matched to a gene: 11.

This clonotype has at least ten counts. The chain employs TRBV6-5 and TRBJ1-2; 8 bases align to TRBD1. This CDR3 comprises 15 residues. The V and J ends lost 6 bases and 4 bases, in that order; junction bases with no gene match: 10. Germline V gene sequence: CDR1 MNHEY, CDR2 SVGAGI. CDR3 in DNA: TGTGCCAGCAGGACCAGTACCGGGACAGGCTATGGCTACACCTTC. Its protein is CASRTSTGTGYGYTF.

The rearrangement uses TRBV29-1 and TRBJ2-7, with D tentatively TRBD1 or TRBD2 (5 bases each). This CDR3 is built from 14 residues. In germline, CDR1 is SQVTM, CDR2 ANQGSEA. V dropped 2 bases and J dropped 6 bases, with 17 bases sitting between them. This chain's CDR3 is CSVERGLGGSEQYF. In DNA, the CDR3 is TGCAGCGTTGAAAGGGGTCTCGGAGGTAGCGAGCAGTACTTC.

This clonotype was detected many times. V gene TRBV4-3 combines with J gene TRBJ2-1; 11 bases fit TRBD2. The CDR3 spans 20 residues. The germline V gene has CDR1 LGHNA and CDR2 YSLEER. J was trimmed by 2 bases and V by 1 base; bases with no gene match: 13. In nucleotides, the CDR3 is TGCGCCAGCAGCCAAGCTCAGGGACTTAGCGGGAGGGCCCCCTACAATGAGCAGTTCTTC. It is translated as CASSQAQGLSGRAPYNEQFF.

CDR3 residues: CASSQQGGAGYEQYF. CDR3 in DNA: TGCGCCAGCAGCCAACAAGGGGGGGCGGGCTACGAGCAGTACTTC. The gene calls are TRBV4-3 and TRBJ2-7, with D possibly being TRBD2 (7 bases). Germline V gives CDR1 LGHNA, CDR2 YSLEER. The ends were cut back, 2 bases at V and 3 bases at J, with 14 bases in the middle. The CDR3 has 15 amino acids.